Listed below are T cell receptor beta chains from one sample, sequenced in a study of cytomegalovirus exposure and HLA in healthy donors. The method was immunoSEQ multiplex PCR; TCRdb's version includes in-frame clones alone and lacks a portion of them. The sample gives about 200,000 clones, approximately 70% of which show up once; about 3% is in the top ten. The material sequenced was PBMCs. These receptors were taken from a man aged 40-49 years in good health and CMV-seropositive. The CDR3 runs from the conserved cysteine through the conserved F or W. A D gene is named only where the DNA matches it firmly. For some rows the clone size is stated as once, few or many, or as a class when expanded; others skip it.

few	TRBJ2-7	TRBD2	TRBV7-3	TGTGCCAGCAGCCCTTCAGCGGCTAGCGGGACCTACGAGCAGTACTTC	CASSPSAASGTYEQYF
.	TRBJ2-7	TRBD1	TRBV6-5	TGTGCCAGCAGTTACTCGACAGGGGAGAGGCACGAGCAGTACTTC	CASSYSTGERHEQYF
.	TRBJ2-7	TRBD2	TRBV18	TGTGCCAGCTCACCGGAAGCGGGGGGGGTTCCCTACGAGCAGTACTTC	CASSPEAGGVPYEQYF
.	TRBJ1-2	TRBD1	TRBV7-8	TGTGCCAGCAGCTTAAATCTCCTCAGGGGGCTCCAGGGCTACACCTTC	CASSLNLLRGLQGYTF
once	TRBJ2-1	.	TRBV5-1	TGCGCCAGCAGCTTGGGGAGGGGGCCTCACGACAATGAGCAGTTCTTC	CASSLGRGPHDNEQFF
.	TRBJ2-5	TRBD2	TRBV9	TGTGCCAGCAGCACCTATGGACTAGCGGGCGAAGAGACCCAGTACTTC	CASSTYGLAGEETQYF
.	TRBJ1-5	TRBD1	TRBV6-1	TGTGCCAGCAGTGGACGAACAGGGGGCGAAGGCAATCAGCCCCAGCATTTT	CASSGRTGGEGNQPQHF
.	TRBJ1-5	.	TRBV2	TGTGCCAGCAGTCAGGGTGGCAGTCAGCCCCAGCATTTT	CASSQGGSQPQHF
.	TRBJ2-1	.	TRBV6-1	TGTGCCAACGTACGGCGGGGTAGGAATGAGCAGTTCTTC	CANVRRGRNEQFF
once	TRBJ1-1	TRBD1	TRBV4-1	TGCGCCAGCAGCCAAGTGGGGACAGGGGGGGCCGAAGCTTTCTTT	CASSQVGTGGAEAFF
few	TRBJ2-7	.	TRBV6-5	TGTGCCAGCAGTTTTGGGAGCCGGCCCGAAACCTACGAGCAGTACTTC	CASSFGSRPETYEQYF
.	TRBJ1-3	.	TRBV7-2	TGTGCCAGCAGCTTAGAAGGTTTGGGGGCTCACTCTGGAAACACCATATATTTT	CASSLEGLGAHSGNTIYF
.	TRBJ1-1	TRBD1	TRBV5-1	TGCGCCAGCAGACTCCTAGTAACAGGGGAGGACACTGAAGCTTTCTTT	CASRLLVTGEDTEAFF
.	TRBJ1-1	.	TRBV5-5	TGTGCCAGCAGCCAGTCAACAGGAATCACTGAAGCTTTCTTT	CASSQSTGITEAFF
.	TRBJ1-5	.	TRBV4-1	TGCGCCAGCAGCCAAGCGAGCAGGGGTAGCAATCAGCCCCAGCATTTT	CASSQASRGSNQPQHF
.	TRBJ1-1	.	TRBV5-1	TGCGCCAGCAGCTTGGCTGGCGGTGAAGCTTTCTTT	CASSLAGGEAFF
.	TRBJ2-7	.	TRBV6-6	TGTGCCAGCAGCCTACCCCGACAGAGTTCCTACGAGCAGTACTTC	CASSLPRQSSYEQYF
.	TRBJ1-3	TRBD1	TRBV6-1	TGTGCCGGCAGTGAATCCGGGACAGCAATGGGAAACACCATATATTTT	CAGSESGTAMGNTIYF
.	TRBJ2-5	TRBD2	TRBV2	TGTGCCAGCATCACGACTAGCGGGGGTGGGGAGACCCAGTACTTC	CASITTSGGGETQYF
.	TRBJ2-7	TRBD2	TRBV5-4	TGTGCCAGCAGCTTGGGGTCGGGGGGGCGGGAAGAGCAGTACTTC	CASSLGSGGREEQYF
few	TRBJ2-7	TRBD2	TRBV6-4	TGTGCCAGCAGTGCCACTAGCGGGGGGACCTACGAGCAGTACTTC	CASSATSGGTYEQYF
.	TRBJ2-3	.	TRBV11-3	TGTGCCAGCAGTCCGTGGGGGGAGACAGATACGCAGTATTTT	CASSPWGETDTQYF
once	TRBJ1-2	TRBD1	TRBV6-5	TGTGCCAGCAGTTTTTCCGGGACAGGGAGGGAGTACACCTTC	CASSFSGTGREYTF
once	TRBJ2-2	TRBD1	TRBV6-4	TGTGCCAGCAGGGCCCCGGGACAGGGGGCTACCGGGGAGCTGTTTTTT	CASRAPGQGATGELFF
few	TRBJ2-3	TRBD2	TRBV27	TGTGCCAGCAGATCCGGGGGGGCCGGTACGCAGTATTTT	CASRSGGAGTQYF
.	TRBJ2-5	.	TRBV6-6	TGTGCCAGCAGCCTTGGGACCGCACAGGGGACCCAGTACTTC	CASSLGTAQGTQYF
once	TRBJ1-4	.	TRBV6-1	TGTGCCAGCAGTAGAGATCGACAGGTTAATGAAAAACTGTTTTTT	CASSRDRQVNEKLFF
.	TRBJ2-2	TRBD2	TRBV7-7	TGTGCCAGCAGCCGACTAGCGGGGGTACCGGAGCTGTTTTTT	CASSRLAGVPELFF
.	TRBJ2-5	.	TRBV7-2	TGTGCCAGCAGCTTGACTAGATCCGCATCCCTTGGGGCCCAGTACTTC	CASSLTRSASLGAQYF
.	TRBJ1-5	.	TRBV28	TGTGCCAGCAGTTTTCGGGGAACTCAGCCCCAGCATTTT	CASSFRGTQPQHF
.	TRBJ1-1	TRBD1	TRBV4-3	TGCGCCAGCAGCTATATCGGGACAGAGAACACTGAAGCTTTCTTT	CASSYIGTENTEAFF
.	TRBJ2-2	TRBD2	TRBV7-6	TGTGCCAGCAGCCATGGGACTAGCGGGGGACCCACCGGGGAGCTGTTTTTT	CASSHGTSGGPTGELFF
.	TRBJ1-1	TRBD1	TRBV5-1	TGCGCCAGCAGCGCAGCCGGGACAGGGCCCACTGAAGCTTTCTTT	CASSAAGTGPTEAFF
.	TRBJ2-3	TRBD1	TRBV19	TGTGCCAGTAGTTTCCGGACAGGGGACGATACGCAGTATTTT	CASSFRTGDDTQYF
few	TRBJ1-4	.	TRBV2	TGTGCCAGCAGTGAAGTGGGGGGACCTAATGAAAAACTGTTTTTT	CASSEVGGPNEKLFF
.	TRBJ1-2	TRBD1	TRBV25-1	TGTGCCAGCACCCCGACAGGGGCCTATGGCTACACCTTC	CASTPTGAYGYTF
.	TRBJ1-4	.	TRBV4-1	TGCGCCAGCAGCCCCGCAGGGGCCCCCGAAGGTGAAAAACTGTTTTTT	CASSPAGAPEGEKLFF
.	TRBJ1-1	.	TRBV13	TGTGCCAGCAGAGTCACGGACACTGAAGCTTTCTTT	CASRVTDTEAFF
.	TRBJ1-5	.	TRBV5-8	TGTGCCAGCAGCTTCCAGGGGCAGCCCCAGCATTTT	CASSFQGQPQHF
.	TRBJ2-1	TRBD1	TRBV19	TGTGCCAGTAGTAAGGGGGCTTACTACAATGAGCAGTTCTTC	CASSKGAYYNEQFF
.	TRBJ2-1	TRBD1	TRBV11-2	TGTGCCAGCAGTCGCGGGGGACAGGGGTGGAATGAGCAGTTCTTC	CASSRGGQGWNEQFF
.	TRBJ2-5	TRBD2	TRBV7-2	TGTGCCAGCAGCCCATACCGGACGGGGGGGGTGGAGACCCAGTACTTC	CASSPYRTGGVETQYF
.	TRBJ2-2	TRBD1	TRBV7-9	TGTGCCAGCACGCCCGAAAGGGGGACAGTAAACACCGGGGAGCTGTTTTTT	CASTPERGTVNTGELFF
.	TRBJ2-7	.	TRBV6-6	TGTGCCAGCACTGGGGCGTTTGACGAGCAGTACTTC	CASTGAFDEQYF
.	TRBJ1-2	TRBD1	TRBV4-1	TGCGCCAGCAGCCAAGACCAGGGACAGAACTATGGCTACACCTTC	CASSQDQGQNYGYTF
.	TRBJ2-7	TRBD1	TRBV5-5	TGTGCCAGCAGCAACTCGTGGGACAGGGTTTACGAGCAGTACTTC	CASSNSWDRVYEQYF